This T cell receptor (beta chain) stems from a study of T cells in Graves' hyperthyroidism and ophthalmopathy. In this sample, this clonotype turned up many times. Amplification of TCR beta CDR3 regions was performed using RNA transcripts as template. Carried out on the TCR CDR3, a first-round RT-PCR used the HTBI primer set. TCRdb called the multiplex PCR reads again in MiXCR, with one record for every CDR3 protein. The sample lists 470,000 or so distinct CDR3 sequences, 20% occurring once. Germline V gives CDR1 SNHLY, CDR2 FYNNEI. This CDR3 region has 13 residues. V lost 8 bases and J 1 base, leaving 9 bases between the germline ends.

The sequence was collected from a man aged 18 to 30 with Graves' hyperthyroidism. V and J are TRBV2 and TRBJ1-3; weak D call: TRBD1 (5 bases). The sample taken for sequencing was blood. This CDR3 reads CASADRSGNTIYF. Written as DNA, the CDR3 is TGTGCCAGCGCAGACAGATCTGGAAACACCATATATTTT.